The 10 T cell receptor beta chains presented below share a single source sample, sequenced in a study of blood T cell repertoires in COVID-19. Data came from immunoSEQ multiplex PCR; TCRdb stores just in-frame clones and leaves some out. The table has about 62,000 clones, around 84% seen once. The sequencing sample was made of peripheral blood. The receptor source for this set is a man between 65 and 79 years old with acute or convalescent COVID-19.

The genes are TRBV5-5 and TRBJ2-5, with a weak D call TRBD1 (6 bases). The germline gives CDR1 SGHKS, CDR2 YYEKEE (reference sequence). Trimming removed 3 bases from V and 2 bases from J, with 8 bases in between. CDR3 length: 13 amino acids. The CDR3: CASSYGTQETQYF. CDR3 bases: TGTGCCAGCAGCTACGGGACACAAGAGACCCAGTACTTC.

The J gene is TRBJ2-7, the V gene TRBV5-6; TRBD2 agrees at 7 bases. V shed 3 bases and J 4 bases; nucleotides not matched to a gene: 1. The CDR3 is made up of 12 amino acids. The V gene's germline CDR1 is SGHDT and CDR2 YYEEEE. The CDR3 nucleotides are TGTGCCAGCAGCTGGGAGGGTTACGAGCAGTACTTC. This gives the protein CASSWEGYEQYF.

This clone was observed a few times. The chain has TRBV7-7 and TRBJ1-1; no reliable D call. This CDR3 has 13 residues. The V end was cut by 1 base, the J end by 4 bases, with 7 bases between. Germline-derived CDR1 and CDR2 are SSHAT and FNYEAQ (reference sequence). The DNA for the CDR3 is TGTGCCAGCAGCTTAGACGCAGGCACTGAAGCTTTCTTT. This encodes CASSLDAGTEAFF.

The chain is built from TRBV5-1 and TRBJ1-1, with 11 bases fitting TRBD1. This CDR3 is 16 amino acids long. With V trimmed by 4 bases and J by 4 bases, 9 bases remained unmatched. In germline, CDR1 is SGHRS, CDR2 YFSETQ. The chain's CDR3 is CASSQGQGDGTTEAFF. The CDR3 region has the DNA TGCGCCAGCAGCCAGGGACAGGGGGATGGAACCACTGAAGCTTTCTTT.

The V gene is TRBV12-3 or TRBV12-4, the J gene TRBJ1-1; D remains unclear. This CDR3 contains 13 residues. The V end lost 7 bases, the J end lost 4 bases, and 13 bases lay between the germline ends. This chain's CDR3 is CASIEYGGTEAFF. As DNA, the CDR3 is TGTGCCAGCATTGAATATGGCGGCACTGAAGCTTTCTTT.

The rearrangement uses TRBV28 and TRBJ2-1, with D possibly matching TRBD2 (5 bases). The V end lost 8 bases, the J end lost 9 bases, and 23 bases lay between the germline ends. The CDR3 has 15 amino acids. In germline, CDR1 is MDHEN, CDR2 SYDVKM. DNA for the CDR3: TGTGCCAGCCAGGCAATGGGGTCCGGGATCGGTGAGCAGTTCTTC. Its translation: CASQAMGSGIGEQFF. Full variable domain (rest looked up from reference TRBV28 and TRBJ2-1): DVKVTQSSRYLVKRTGEKVFLECVQDMDHENMFWYRQDPGLGLRLIYFSYDVKMKEKGDIPEGYSVSREKKERFSLILESASTNQTSMYLCASQAMGSGIGEQFFGPGTRLTVL.

The rearrangement uses TRBV2 and TRBJ1-6; 9 bases line up with TRBD1. This CDR3 region has 15 residues. Germline CDR1 is SNHLY and CDR2 is FYNNEI. With V trimmed by 7 bases and J by 10 bases, 11 bases remained unmatched. The CDR3: CASTPGQGGRSPLHF. In nucleotides, the CDR3 is TGTGCCAGCACCCCGGGACAGGGAGGTAGATCACCCCTCCACTTT.

The V and J genes are TRBV19 and TRBJ1-1; the match to TRBD1 covers 7 bases. Trimming removed 4 bases from V and 1 base from J; junction bases left unmatched: 6. The CDR3 spans 15 residues. Per germline, CDR1 LNHDA and CDR2 SQIVND (reference sequence). The CDR3 spells CASSTTGTENTEAFF. As DNA, the CDR3 is TGTGCCAGTAGTACGACCGGGACAGAGAACACTGAAGCTTTCTTT.

The chain links TRBV28 to TRBJ2-1, with 8 positions matching TRBD1. Trimming took 7 bases from V and 2 from J; bases not matched to a gene: 4. The germline V gene has CDR1 MDHEN and CDR2 SYDVKM. The CDR3 length is 14 residues. The CDR3 nucleotides are TGTGCCAGCATTGGCAGGGGGCCCTACAATGAGCAGTTCTTC. It is translated as CASIGRGPYNEQFF.

The CDR3 region has the DNA TGTGCCAGCAGTTACAGTTCGGGTGGCTACACCTTC. It translates to CASSYSSGGYTF. This rearrangement joins TRBV6-2 or TRBV6-3 to TRBJ1-2, with unresolved D. The CDR3 runs to 12 residues. Per the germline V gene, CDR1 is MNHEY and CDR2 is SVGEGT. Trimming shortened V by 2 bases and J by 7 bases, and 8 bases separated the two germline ends.